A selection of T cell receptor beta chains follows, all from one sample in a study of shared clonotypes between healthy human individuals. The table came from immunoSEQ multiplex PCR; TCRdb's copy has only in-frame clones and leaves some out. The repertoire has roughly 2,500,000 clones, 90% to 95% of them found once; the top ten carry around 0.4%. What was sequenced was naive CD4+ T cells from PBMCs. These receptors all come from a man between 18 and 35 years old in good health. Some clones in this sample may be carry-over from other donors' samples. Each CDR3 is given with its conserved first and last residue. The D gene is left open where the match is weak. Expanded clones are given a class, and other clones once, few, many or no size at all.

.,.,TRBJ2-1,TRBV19,CASSVGLDNEQFF,TGTGCCAGTAGTGTCGGACTCGACAATGAGCAGTTCTTC
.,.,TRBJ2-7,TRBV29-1,CSVGPQAGTYEQYF,TGCAGCGTCGGGCCCCAAGCGGGCACCTACGAGCAGTACTTC
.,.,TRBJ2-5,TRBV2,CASSEDTQRQETQYF,TGTGCCAGCAGTGAAGACACTCAGAGGCAAGAGACCCAGTACTTC
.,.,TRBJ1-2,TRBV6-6,CASTFVGDYGYTF,TGTGCCAGCACGTTCGTGGGGGACTATGGCTACACCTTC
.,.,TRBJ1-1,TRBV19,CASSMIGARGNTEAFF,TGTGCCAGTAGTATGATAGGGGCCAGGGGGAACACTGAAGCTTTCTTT
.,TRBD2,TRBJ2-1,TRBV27,CASSRTSGHNEQFF,TGTGCCAGCAGTAGGACTAGCGGACACAATGAGCAGTTCTTC
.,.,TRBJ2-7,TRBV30,CAWGSPQWVPGNEQYF,TGTGCCTGGGGGTCCCCCCAGTGGGTCCCGGGTAACGAGCAGTACTTC
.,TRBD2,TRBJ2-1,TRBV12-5,CASALSGNPYNEQFF,TGTGCTAGTGCTCTTAGCGGGAACCCCTACAATGAGCAGTTCTTC
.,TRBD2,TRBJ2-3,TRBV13,CASSFQGKREGLTDTQYF,TGTGCCAGCAGCTTCCAGGGTAAGCGGGAGGGCCTTACAGATACGCAGTATTTT
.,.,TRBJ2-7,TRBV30,CAWSVGYYEQYF,TGTGCCTGGAGTGTCGGGTACTACGAGCAGTACTTC
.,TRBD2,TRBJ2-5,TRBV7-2,CASSLAAGGVTQYF,TGTGCCAGCAGCTTAGCTGCGGGAGGGGTGACCCAGTACTTC
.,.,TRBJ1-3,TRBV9,CASSVEGGLSGNTIYF,TGTGCCAGCAGCGTAGAGGGGGGCCTCTCTGGAAACACCATATATTTT
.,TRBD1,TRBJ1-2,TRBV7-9,CASSLVWTGPVGYTF,TGTGCCAGCAGCTTAGTATGGACAGGGCCAGTAGGCTACACCTTC
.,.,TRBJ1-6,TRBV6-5,CASTTGSGNSPLHF,TGTGCCAGCACAACAGGGTCGGGTAATTCACCCCTCCACTTT
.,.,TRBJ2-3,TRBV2,CASSEAVLCYF,TGTGCCAGCAGTGAAGCCGTACTATGTTATTTT
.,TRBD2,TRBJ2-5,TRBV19,CASSTRTSGSYETQYF,TGTGCCAGTAGTACCCGGACTAGCGGGAGCTACGAGACCCAGTACTTC
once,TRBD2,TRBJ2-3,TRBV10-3,CAISLLAGGSTDTQYF,TGTGCCATCAGTCTTCTAGCGGGAGGGAGCACAGATACGCAGTATTTT
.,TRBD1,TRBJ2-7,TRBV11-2,CASSLSTGANYEQYF,TGTGCCAGCAGCTTAAGTACAGGGGCCAATTACGAGCAGTACTTC
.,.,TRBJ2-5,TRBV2,CASSESVETQYF,TGTGCCAGCAGTGAATCGGTCGAGACCCAGTACTTC
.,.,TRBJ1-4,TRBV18,CASSPSVGSYQGEKLFF,TGTGCCAGCTCACCAAGTGTGGGAAGCTACCAGGGGGAAAAACTGTTTTTT
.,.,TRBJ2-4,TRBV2,CASSVREAKNIQYF,TGTGCCAGCAGTGTGCGGGAAGCCAAAAACATTCAGTACTTC
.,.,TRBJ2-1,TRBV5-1,CASSWEVSYNEQFF,TGCGCCAGCAGCTGGGAGGTCTCCTACAATGAGCAGTTCTTC
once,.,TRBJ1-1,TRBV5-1,CASSLIPLTQNTEAFF,TGCGCCAGCAGCTTGATTCCCCTAACACAGAACACTGAAGCTTTCTTT
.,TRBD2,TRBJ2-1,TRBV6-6,CASRSGLAGDNEQFF,TGTGCCAGCAGATCGGGACTAGCGGGAGACAATGAGCAGTTCTTC